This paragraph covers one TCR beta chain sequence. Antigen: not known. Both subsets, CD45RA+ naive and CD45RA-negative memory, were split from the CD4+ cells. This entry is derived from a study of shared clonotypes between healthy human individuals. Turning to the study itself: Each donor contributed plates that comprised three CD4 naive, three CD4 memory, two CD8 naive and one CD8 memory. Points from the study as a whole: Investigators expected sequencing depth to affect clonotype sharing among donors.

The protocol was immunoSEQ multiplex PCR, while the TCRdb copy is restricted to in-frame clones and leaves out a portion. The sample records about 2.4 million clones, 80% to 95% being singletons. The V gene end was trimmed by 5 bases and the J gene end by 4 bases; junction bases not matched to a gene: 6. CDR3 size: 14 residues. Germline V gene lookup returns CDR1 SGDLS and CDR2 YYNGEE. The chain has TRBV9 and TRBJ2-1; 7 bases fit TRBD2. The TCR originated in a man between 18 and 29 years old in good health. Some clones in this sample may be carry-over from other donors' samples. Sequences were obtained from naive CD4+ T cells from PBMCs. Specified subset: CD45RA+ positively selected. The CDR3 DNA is TGTGCCAGCAGTAGCGGGCCCGCTTACAATGAGCAGTTCTTC. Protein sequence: CASSSGPAYNEQFF.